The following is a T cell receptor (beta chain) sequence with its context. The J segment lost 0 bases and the V segment lost 10 bases, leaving 11 bases of the junction unmatched. Germline V gives CDR1 SGHAT, CDR2 FQDESV (reference sequence). The CDR3 runs 18 residues. Preparation of the TCRbeta library was carried out with unique molecular identifiers. A single record per CDR3 protein comes from TCRdb applying MiXCR to the PCR reads. This sample has approximately 170,000 distinct CDR3 sequences, with 11% found just once. These data belong to a study of T-cell reconstitution after alpha-beta-depleted transplantation in children.

The chain joins TRBV11-1 to TRBJ2-3; TRBD2 agrees at 15 bases. The starting material was PBMCs, obtained before TCRalphabeta/CD19-depleted stem cell transplant. This clonotype originated in a boy between 2 and 10 years old with acute myeloid leukemia, due to receive a stem cell transplant. The chain's CDR3 is CAICLGLAGGQSTDTQYF. CDR3 sequence (DNA): TGTGCCATCTGCTTAGGACTAGCGGGGGGGCAAAGCACAGATACGCAGTATTTT.